This T cell receptor beta chain was obtained from a study of blood T cell repertoires in COVID-19. Study as a whole: The cDNA or gDNA used as material had been derived from T cells, B-cell-depleted T cells, or PBMCs.

Participants classified as exposed had met a COVID-19 case within 2 weeks before study entry. V was cut by 5 bases and J by 10 bases, with 12 bases left in between. The CDR3 totals 12 residues. From germline, CDR1 is SEHNR and CDR2 FQNEAQ (reference sequence). Using immunoSEQ multiplex PCR, the repertoire was profiled, and TCRdb retains in-frame clones only, with some absent. Of 120,000 to 150,000 clones listed, 65% to 85% are singletons. Sequencing was performed on PBMCs or T cells enriched from blood (not recorded which). This clonotype originated in a woman aged 45 to 65 who had been exposed to COVID-19. The chain uses TRBV7-9 and TRBJ2-1; D possibly corresponds to TRBD2 (7 bases). The CDR3 DNA is TGTGCCAGCAGCGACGCGGGGGCCGAGCAGTTCTTC. Encoded protein: CASSDAGAEQFF.